The T cell receptor (beta chain) described here comes from a study of CD8+ T cells in alopecia areata. The study's findings and limits: In scalp and blood, many expanded lesional clones persisted during tofacitinib. Among the top 100, expanded CD8+ clones were significantly decreased by tofacitinib, as was scalp clonality.

Treatment of the sample: oral pan-JAK inhibitor, 5-10 mg twice daily. RNA was isolated and reverse transcribed to cDNA, the sequencing template. Clones were sequenced by immunoSEQ multiplex PCR, and TCRdb holds only the in-frame ones, with some missing. The sample has around 100,000 clones; more than 75% are singletons. Per germline, CDR1 SQVTM and CDR2 ANQGSEA. The CDR3 is made up of 13 amino acids. V was trimmed by 1 base and J by 2 bases, leaving 9 bases between them. This clone was found once. Its antigen is not identified. This material consisted of CD8+ T cells sorted from blood, taken at approximately week 30, from a patient treated with tofacitinib. This clonotype was obtained from a human donor with alopecia areata. The rearrangement joins TRBV29-1 to TRBJ2-7; possibly TRBD1 for D (5 bases). The CDR3 region is CSVEVDTPYEQYF. In DNA form, the CDR3 reads TGCAGCGTTGAAGTGGACACCCCCTACGAGCAGTACTTC.